This entry lists 22 T cell receptor beta chains sequenced from one sample in a study of T cells in Graves' hyperthyroidism and ophthalmopathy. The source material, RNA transcripts, was used to amplify TCR beta CDR3 regions. The HTBI primer set drove a first-round RT-PCR of the TCR CDR3. TCRdb itself ran the multiplex PCR reads through MiXCR, one entry per CDR3 protein. The repertoire holds hundreds of thousands of distinct CDR3 sequences, with 14% as singletons. The sequenced material came from blood. The receptors were gathered from a woman between 18 and 30 years old with Graves' hyperthyroidism.

This clonotype was detected many times. The gene calls are TRBV28 and TRBJ2-3, with D possibly being TRBD2 (6 bases). The CDR3 loop spans 16 amino acids. Trimming pared 4 bases from V and 3 bases from J, leaving 17 bases between. Germline lookup yields CDR1 MDHEN and CDR2 SYDVKM. The CDR3 protein is CASSSLAGSKTDTQYF. The CDR3 nucleotides are TGTGCCAGCAGTTCCCTCGCGGGGAGTAAGACAGATACGCAGTATTTT. Full variable domain (missing parts from reference TRBV28 and TRBJ2-3): DVKVTQSSRYLVKRTGEKVFLECVQDMDHENMFWYRQDPGLGLRLIYFSYDVKMKEKGDIPEGYSVSREKKERFSLILESASTNQTSMYLCASSSLAGSKTDTQYFGPGTRLTVL.

This clonotype was picked up many times. The chain recombines TRBV20-1 with TRBJ2-7; the D is unclear. The CDR3 covers 14 residues. Trimming took off 1 base at V and 0 bases at J, with 10 bases between the two ends. From germline, CDR1 is DFQATT and CDR2 SNEGSKA (reference sequence). CDR3 nucleotide sequence: TGCAGTGCTAGAGCCGTGCATAGCTCCTACGAGCAGTACTTC. This sequence encodes CSARAVHSSYEQYF.

The CDR3 DNA is TGTGCCAGCAGTTACCGGTTCGGGTCCCTCTATGAGCAGTACTTC. Its protein is CASSYRFGSLYEQYF. V is TRBV6-5 and J is TRBJ2-7; D unclear. The V gene's germline CDR1 is MNHEY and CDR2 SVGAGI. V shed 2 bases and J shed 7 bases, with 18 bases lying between them. CDR3 length: 15 residues.

This clonotype was recorded only once. This chain links TRBV29-1 with TRBJ1-4, with D uncertain. CDR3 size: 11 residues. Trimming removed 5 bases from V and 13 bases from J, with 14 bases in between. Germline V gives CDR1 SQVTM, CDR2 ANQGSEA. This CDR3 reads CSVSEGLVLFF. The CDR3 region has the DNA TGCAGCGTTTCGGAAGGACTTGTACTGTTTTTT.

This clonotype was detected ten times or more. This rearrangement joins TRBV7-2 to TRBJ2-1; no firm D call. The length of the CDR3 is 15 residues. Deletions cut 0 bases from V and 0 bases from J, with 6 bases between. CDR1 and CDR2 from the germline V gene are SGHTA and FQGNSA. The CDR3 nucleotides read TGTGCCAGCAGCTTAGCGGCTAGCTCCTACAATGAGCAGTTCTTC. The encoded protein is CASSLAASSYNEQFF.

This clonotype occurred a few times. A read error may explain this, as a much larger clone is one base away. CDR3 bases: TGTGCCAGCAGTCGAACGGGACCAGCGGGAGTCCCCACGGGGAATGAGCAGTTCTTC. Protein product: CASSRTGPAGVPTGNEQFF. The V and J genes are TRBV12-3 or TRBV12-4 and TRBJ2-1; 8 nucleotides agree with TRBD2. The CDR3 has 19 amino acids. Trimming took 5 bases from V and 7 from J; bases not matched to a gene: 22.

This clonotype was observed at least ten times. This sequence joins TRBV3-1 and TRBJ1-1; TRBD1 might be the D (6 bases). The V end lost 4 bases, the J end lost 10 bases, and 13 bases lay between the germline ends. Looked up from germline, CDR1 is LGHDT and CDR2 is YNNKEL (reference sequence). The CDR3 loop spans 12 amino acids. The DNA of the CDR3 is TGTGCCAGCAGCCCGGGGGGGCGGGCAGCTTTCTTT. Protein sequence: CASSPGGRAAFF.

Many counts were recorded for this clonotype. The chain couples TRBV6-2 or TRBV6-3 to TRBJ2-3, with TRBD2 matching over 7 bases. Germline lookup yields CDR1 MNHEY and CDR2 SVGEGT. This CDR3 has 15 residues. Germline trimming cut 0 bases from V and 6 bases from J; bases unmatched to any gene: 6. CDR3 residues: CASSYSREGQDTQYF. The CDR3 nucleotides read TGTGCCAGCAGTTACTCGAGGGAGGGCCAGGATACGCAGTATTTT.

Concerning this clonotype: This may stem from a read error, because a much larger clone lies one nucleotide away. The chain employs TRBV7-9 and TRBJ2-1; TRBD2 agrees at 9 bases. The CDR3 sequence is 15 residues long. The germline gives CDR1 SEHNR, CDR2 FQNEAQ (reference sequence). V dropped 7 bases and J dropped 7; count of bases not matched to a gene: 11. CDR3 sequence (DNA): TGTGCCAGCAACCCTCTAGCGGGAAGGAGGAATGAGCAGTTCTTC. Translation: CASNPLAGRRNEQFF.

This clonotype was found many times. The chain uses TRBV30 and TRBJ1-2; 9 nucleotides agree with TRBD1. CDR1 GTSNPN and CDR2 SVGIG come from the germline V gene (reference sequence). There are 15 residues in the CDR3. The J segment lost 8 bases and the V segment lost 0 bases, leaving 10 bases of the junction unmatched. The DNA for the CDR3 is TGTGCCTGGAGTGTACAGGGGGCACTTTCTAAAGGCTACACCTTC. It yields the protein CAWSVQGALSKGYTF.

With respect to this clonotype: This may stem from a read error, because a much larger clone lies one nucleotide away. The chain joins TRBV2 to TRBJ2-3; possible D gene TRBD1, 6 bases. The last part of the DNA fits TRBJ1-5 better; the J call may be wrong. The CDR3 is 14 amino acids. Germline V gene sequence: CDR1 SNHLY, CDR2 FYNNEI. The CDR3 nucleotides read TGTGCCAGCGCTGGGGGGCCTAGCACAGATACGCAGCATTTT. It specifies CASAGGPSTDTQHF.

The genes are TRBV6-1 and TRBJ2-3; perhaps TRBD1 as D (5 bases). V dropped 10 bases and J dropped 7 bases, with 12 bases sitting between them. The CDR3 spans 11 residues. Per germline, CDR1 MNHNS and CDR2 SASEGT. The CDR3 DNA reads as TGTGCCACCCTAAGGGGAAATACGCAGTATTTT. This sequence encodes CATLRGNTQYF.

The sample holds a few counts of this clonotype. V usage is TRBV14 and J usage is TRBJ2-3; maybe TRBD2 (5 bases). CDR3 length: 20 amino acids. Trimming pared 2 bases from V and 3 bases from J, leaving 27 bases between. CDR1 and CDR2 from the germline V gene are SGHDN and FVKESK. The CDR3, as DNA: TGTGCCAGCAGCCAAACTCAAATCCGAGGAGGTTACGGGTCTACAGATACGCAGTATTTT. It yields the protein CASSQTQIRGGYGSTDTQYF. Combining the CDR3 with reference TRBV14 and TRBJ2-3 gives the whole variable domain EAGVTQFPSHSVIEKGQTVTLRCDPISGHDNLYWYRRVMGKEIKFLLHFVKESKQDESGMPNNRFLAERTGGTYSTLKVQPAELEDSGVYFCASSQTQIRGGYGSTDTQYFGPGTRLTVL.

This clonotype was seen many times. CDR3 sequence reads: CASSHTTHNSNQPQHF. Written as DNA, the CDR3 is TGTGCCAGCAGCCACACGACACATAATAGCAATCAGCCCCAGCATTTT. J is TRBJ1-5 and V is TRBV6-1; D unresolved. This CDR3 contains 16 residues. V lost 6 bases and J lost 0, with 15 bases in between. Germline V gene lookup returns CDR1 MNHNS and CDR2 SASEGT.

The CDR3 sequence is CASSLAAAGGPEAFF. The CDR3, as DNA: TGTGCCAGCAGCTTAGCCGCGGCAGGGGGCCCTGAAGCTTTCTTT. J is TRBJ1-1 and V is TRBV7-9; TRBD1 aligns across 8 bases. The CDR3 has 15 residues. Germline trimming cut 0 bases from V and 6 bases from J; bases unmatched to any gene: 6. CDR1 and CDR2 from the germline V gene are SEHNR and FQNEAQ (reference sequence).

This clonotype occurred a few times. This rearrangement joins TRBV20-1 to TRBJ2-7; perhaps TRBD1 as D (6 bases). The CDR3 sequence is 14 residues long. V lost 5 bases, J lost 5 bases, and 19 bases lay in between. Germline CDR1 is DFQATT and CDR2 is SNEGSKA (reference sequence). The chain's CDR3 is CSALPMGAPHEQYF. The CDR3 DNA follows: TGCAGTGCTCTTCCGATGGGGGCGCCCCACGAGCAGTACTTC.

This clonotype was detected only a few times. The rearrangement links TRBV27 to TRBJ2-6; TRBD1 agrees at 7 bases. From germline, CDR1 is MNHEY and CDR2 SMNVEV (reference sequence). V shed 8 bases and J 1 base; nucleotides not matched to a gene: 14. The CDR3 contains 18 residues. CDR3 nucleotide sequence: TGTGCCAGCTCCAAATCCGGGACAGCCCTGTCTGGGGCCAACGTCCTGACTTTC. Its translation is CASSKSGTALSGANVLTF.

This clonotype appeared a few times. The V gene is TRBV29-1, the J gene TRBJ2-3; no firm D call. Trimming took off 6 bases at V and 5 bases at J, with 9 bases between the two ends. Per the germline V gene, CDR1 is SQVTM and CDR2 is ANQGSEA. CDR3 length: 11 residues. The CDR3 spells CSVGNGDTQYF. The DNA for the CDR3 is TGCAGCGTAGGGAATGGAGATACGCAGTATTTT.

There are many counts of this clonotype. V is TRBV7-2 and J is TRBJ1-1; D gene unclear. Between the trimmed V and J ends, which lost 1 base and 1 base, there was a span of 10 bases. In germline, CDR1 is SGHTA, CDR2 FQGNSA. This CDR3 region has 15 residues. In DNA, the CDR3 is TGTGCCAGCAGCTTAGGGATTCGACCGAACACTGAAGCTTTCTTT. The encoded protein is CASSLGIRPNTEAFF.

The CDR3 coding sequence is TGTGCCTGGCACCCTGAAGGGACTAGTCGTGAGCAGTTCTTC. It translates to CAWHPEGTSREQFF. The gene calls are TRBV30 and TRBJ2-1; 8 bases agree with TRBD2. Germline trimming cut 5 bases from V and 9 bases from J; bases unmatched to any gene: 12. Germline-derived CDR1 and CDR2 are GTSNPN and SVGIG (reference sequence). This CDR3 spans 14 amino acids.

Ten or more counts support this clonotype. This rearrangement joins TRBV18 to TRBJ2-3, with D maybe TRBD1 (6 bases). Germline V lookup: CDR1 KGHSH, CDR2 LQKENI. The length of the CDR3 is 14 residues. V was trimmed by 4 bases and J by 3 bases, leaving 11 bases between them. CDR3 nucleotides: TGTGCCAGCTCACTTACAGGGCTGACAGATACGCAGTATTTT. This translates into CASSLTGLTDTQYF.

CDR3 sequence reads: CASSTTSGFYEQFF. As DNA, the CDR3 is TGTGCCAGCAGCACGACTAGCGGTTTCTACGAGCAGTTCTTC. The J gene is TRBJ2-7, the V gene TRBV7-2; 9 positions agree with TRBD2. The J call is doubtful: the DNA matches TRBJ2-1 better. Germline CDR1 SGHTA, CDR2 FQGNSA. The CDR3 is made up of 14 amino acids.